This entry is about one T cell receptor (beta chain). At the DNA level, this CDR3 is encoded by other sequences in the same sample as well. The germline V gene encodes CDR1 MNHEY and CDR2 SMNVEV (reference sequence). Trimming at V came to 9 bases and at J to 1 base, leaving 10 bases not matched to a gene. This CDR3 is built from 15 residues. This sample was taken from a study of blood T cell repertoires in COVID-19. For the study at large: COVID-19 samples from acute and convalescent phases originated in the United States, Italy and Spain.

Original handling: Reference gene primer amplification in the assay estimated nucleated cell counts. Profiling relied on immunoSEQ multiplex PCR, and the TCRdb table lists in-frame clones only, not all of them. V and J calls and clone size come straight from that table; D and trimming were deduced from the DNA. This sample has 200,000 to 250,000 clones, with 85% to 90% found just once. The sequencing sample was made of peripheral blood. The source is a woman in her forties or fifties with acute or convalescent COVID-19. This sequence joins TRBV27 and TRBJ2-3, with 7 positions matching TRBD1. CDR3 loop: CASSGEGTGTDTQYF. CDR3 DNA sequence: TGTGCCAGTAGTGGAGAGGGGACAGGCACAGATACGCAGTATTTT.